The T cell receptor beta chain under discussion was sequenced for a study of T cell responses to AZD1222 COVID-19 vaccine. Clones were sequenced by immunoSEQ multiplex PCR, and TCRdb holds only the in-frame ones, with some missing. The table has 130,000 to 150,000 clones, under 95% seen once. This clone showed up just a few times. Looked up from germline, CDR1 is WSHSY and CDR2 is SAAADI. The CDR3 runs to 15 residues. The germline V and J ends were trimmed by 0 bases and 2 bases, with 10 bases remaining between them. Sequencing used peripheral blood, obtained on day 0 of AZD1222 vaccination. This clonotype was sampled from an adult in good health. This chain connects TRBV10-2 to TRBJ2-5, with D maybe TRBD1 (6 bases). For the CDR3, the DNA is TGCGCCAGCAGTGAGTCCCACAGGGATCAAGAGACCCAGTACTTC. Protein: CASSESHRDQETQYF.